This T cell receptor (beta chain) was profiled in a study of blood T cell repertoires in COVID-19. Clones were sequenced by immunoSEQ multiplex PCR, and TCRdb holds only the in-frame ones, with some missing. This repertoire shows fewer than 200,000 clones, around four fifths found once; its top ten account for 22%. CDR3 length equals 14 residues. With 2 bases removed from V and 0 bases from J, the gap between germline ends came to 7 bases. Looked up from germline, CDR1 is SGHNT and CDR2 is YYREEE (reference sequence). Sequenced sample: peripheral blood. The rearrangement joins TRBV5-4 to TRBJ2-3, with no clear D. The source is an elderly woman with acute or convalescent COVID-19. CDR3 protein: CASSLSSSTDTQYF. CDR3 DNA: TGTGCCAGCAGCTTATCCTCTAGCACAGATACGCAGTATTTT.